This T cell receptor beta chain came from a study of shared T cell receptors in the human thymus. Profiled with immunoSEQ multiplex PCR; TCRdb holds only in-frame clones, not every one. Of hundreds of thousands of clones detected, 70% to 90% appear once; the ten largest clones hold 0.008% to 0.011%. The same sample was also used in a study of human thymus T cells. That paper states: Healthy Finnish infants undergoing corrective surgery for congenital heart defects were used as donors. Corrective heart surgery yielded resections, and these provided the thymus tissue. V and J gene usage appeared biased in thymic and blood repertoires. Thymic repertoires overlap heavily among unrelated individuals, related research has reported.

The clonotype comes from a boy less than two years old with a congenital heart defect. The material sequenced was thymocytes.

The CDR3 loop reads CATSTDDLAGLSYEQYF. CDR3 DNA sequence: TGTGCCACCAGCACGGACGACCTAGCGGGCTTAAGCTACGAGCAGTACTTC. This chain joins TRBV15 and TRBJ2-7, with 8 bases fitting TRBD2. Germline trimming cut 4 bases from V and 3 bases from J; bases unmatched to any gene: 14. The CDR3 spans 17 residues. The germline gives CDR1 LNHNV, CDR2 YYDKDF (reference sequence).